The 18 T cell receptor beta chains below all came from one sample that was sequenced in a study of monozygotic twins with inflammatory bowel disease (dated 2019 in TCRdb). Library creation used 5' RACE. TCRdb names Illumina HiSeq 2500 as the instrument used. TCRdb reanalyzed the reads, keeping one entry per CDR3 protein sequence and omitting DNA. The table for this sample records fewer than 450,000 distinct CDR3 sequences. The top ten clones comprise approximately 2.8% of the sample. The source material was blood. These receptors all come from a human donor with ulcerative colitis or Crohn's disease, or a healthy co-twin of an affected twin (not recorded which).

V is TRBV4-3 and J is TRBJ2-3; the D call from TCRdb, TRBD2, cannot be confirmed without DNA. Germline values: CDR1 LGHNA, CDR2 YSLEER. The CDR3 is 16 residues long. CDR3 loop: CASSQVGGGSTDTQYF.

The rearrangement links TRBV5-1 to TRBJ1-5. Per the germline V gene, CDR1 is SGHRS and CDR2 is YFSETQ. The CDR3 runs to 18 residues. The CDR3 loop is CASSLDRRDEGSNQPQHF.

The rearrangement uses TRBV5-1 and TRBJ2-1; TCRdb's assignment of TRBD2 cannot be checked, as there is no DNA. Per germline, CDR1 SGHRS and CDR2 YFSETQ. There are 16 residues in the CDR3. The CDR3 reads CASSPLAGASYNEQFF.

CDR3 protein: CASSQAQQGWNEQFF. The V call is TRBV3-1, the J call TRBJ2-1; the D gene TCRdb calls, TRBD1, cannot be checked with no DNA. Per the germline V gene, CDR1 is LGHDT and CDR2 is YNNKEL (reference sequence). The CDR3 extends over 15 amino acids.

The chain employs TRBV13 and TRBJ2-4; TCRdb indicates TRBD1, and absent DNA this call remains unverified. The CDR3 sequence is 15 residues long. Germline V gives CDR1 PRHDT, CDR2 FYEKMQ (reference sequence). The CDR3 sequence: CASSLVAGERNIQYF.

The chain recombines TRBV7-2 with TRBJ2-2; TCRdb lists TRBD1, though no DNA is available to test this call. Germline CDR1 and CDR2: SGHTA and FQGNSA. CDR3 size: 16 residues. CDR3 sequence reads: CASSSITGGYTGELFF.

The chain joins TRBV6-1 to TRBJ1-2. The CDR3 contains 16 residues. The germline CDR1 and CDR2 sequences are MNHNS and SASEGT. The CDR3 here is CASRTTGSSYVRGYTF.

V and J are TRBV29-1 and TRBJ2-2. This CDR3 is 14 amino acids long. CDR1 is SQVTM and CDR2 is ANQGSEA in the germline V gene. CDR3 sequence: CSVEGALDTGELFF.

The chain links TRBV2 to TRBJ2-1; TCRdb calls TRBD1, which cannot be checked without DNA. This CDR3 has 16 amino acids. CDR1 SNHLY and CDR2 FYNNEI come from the germline V gene. The CDR3 sequence is CASRPIRTGAANEQFF.

This sequence joins TRBV7-9 and TRBJ1-2. The length of the CDR3 is 12 residues. Germline values: CDR1 SEHNR, CDR2 FQNEAQ (reference sequence). CDR3 sequence reads: CASSLSRAGYTF.

This sequence joins TRBV12-3 or TRBV12-4 and TRBJ2-7. The CDR3 length is 11 residues. The chain's CDR3 is CASSLASEQYF.

The J gene is TRBJ1-5, the V gene TRBV2. The CDR3 is 14 amino acids. CDR1 is SNHLY, CDR2 FYNNEI, per germline. CDR3 loop: CASSDLYSNQPQHF.

The gene calls are TRBV19 and TRBJ1-4. Germline CDR1 LNHDA, CDR2 SQIVND (reference sequence). The CDR3 covers 14 residues. The CDR3 spells CASSIRRQNEKLFF. The full variable domain, in which reference TRBV19 and TRBJ1-4 provide the parts outside the CDR3, is DGGITQSPKYLFRKEGQNVTLSCEQNLNHDAMYWYRQDPGQGLRLIYYSQIVNDFQKGDIAEGYSVSREKKESFPLTVTSAQKNPTAFYLCASSIRRQNEKLFFGSGTQLSVL.

The chain recombines TRBV30 with TRBJ2-3; checking the TCRdb D call of TRBD2 is not possible without DNA. The CDR3 extends over 16 amino acids. CDR1 and CDR2 (germline): GTSNPN, SVGIG (reference sequence). CDR3 in amino acids: CAWSGQKRGGTDTQYF. Full variable domain (remainder filled in from reference TRBV30 and TRBJ2-3): SQTIHQWPATLVQPVGSPLSLECTVEGTSNPNLYWYRQAAGRGLQLLFYSVGIGQISSEVPQNLSASRPQDRQFILSSKKLLLSDSGFYLCAWSGQKRGGTDTQYFGPGTRLTVL.

The rearrangement uses TRBV5-1 and TRBJ1-5; TCRdb selects TRBD1, and the lack of DNA leaves this call unchecked. CDR1 is SGHRS and CDR2 is YFSETQ in the germline V gene. The CDR3 contains 15 residues. CDR3 sequence reads: CASSGGTGPNQPQHF.

This chain uses TRBV19 with TRBJ1-6; the D call from TCRdb, TRBD1, cannot be confirmed without DNA. This CDR3 spans 15 amino acids. Germline lookup yields CDR1 LNHDA and CDR2 SQIVND (reference sequence). The CDR3 is CASHPRVGVDSPLHF.

J is TRBJ1-4 and V is TRBV12-3 or TRBV12-4; TCRdb proposes TRBD1, but this gene call is untestable without DNA. The CDR3 runs 16 residues. CDR3 amino acids: CASSGQGALANEKLFF.

The J gene is TRBJ2-4, the V gene TRBV7-2; the TCRdb D gene call, TRBD1, has no DNA to confirm it. CDR3 length: 15 amino acids. The germline CDR1 and CDR2 sequences are SGHTA and FQGNSA. CDR3 loop: CASSLGYRGLNIQYF.